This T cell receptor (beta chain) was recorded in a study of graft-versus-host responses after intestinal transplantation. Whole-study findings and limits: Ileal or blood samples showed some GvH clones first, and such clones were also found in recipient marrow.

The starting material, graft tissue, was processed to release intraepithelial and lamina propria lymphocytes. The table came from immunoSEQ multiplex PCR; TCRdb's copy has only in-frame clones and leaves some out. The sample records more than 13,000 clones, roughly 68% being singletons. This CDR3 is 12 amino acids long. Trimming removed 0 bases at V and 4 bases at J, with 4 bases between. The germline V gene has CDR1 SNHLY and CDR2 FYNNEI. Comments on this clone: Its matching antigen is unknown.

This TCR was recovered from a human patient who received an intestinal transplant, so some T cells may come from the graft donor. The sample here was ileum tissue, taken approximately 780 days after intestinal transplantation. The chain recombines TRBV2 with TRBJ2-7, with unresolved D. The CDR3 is CASSEALYEQYF. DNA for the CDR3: TGTGCCAGCAGTGAAGCGCTTTACGAGCAGTACTTC.